The sequence of this T cell receptor beta chain was determined in a study of T cells after yellow fever vaccination. This clonotype came up many times. Its antigen is unknown. Synthesis of TCR cDNA relied on 5'RACE template switching, which attached a universal primer site and UMIs. TCRdb redid the calling of the 5' RACE reads with MiXCR, one entry per CDR3 protein. The table includes about 330,000 distinct CDR3 sequences, 4.1% detected once. The germline V gene encodes CDR1 SGHTA and CDR2 FQGNSA. V was shortened by 0 bases and J by 5 bases, with 10 bases between the two germline ends. The CDR3 is 14 amino acids. Whole-study findings and limits: Booster sampling recovered most clones from primary vaccination (nearly 98% CD4, around 88% CD8).

Sequenced material: PBMCs, taken 5 days after the yellow fever booster vaccination. This sequence joins TRBV7-2 and TRBJ2-5; D is undetermined. This clonotype originated in a man younger than 35 who received the YFV17D yellow fever vaccine. The CDR3 bases are TGTGCCAGCAGCTTAGCAAACTTCGCGGAGACCCAGTACTTC. It specifies CASSLANFAETQYF. Supplemented by reference TRBV7-2 and TRBJ2-5, the full variable domain reads GAGVSQSPSNKVTEKGKDVELRCDPISGHTALYWYRQSLGQGLEFLIYFQGNSAPDKSGLPSDRFSAERTGGSVSTLTIQRTQQEDSAVYLCASSLANFAETQYFGPGTRLLVL.